The 14 T cell receptor beta chains below were found in one sample sequenced in a study of blood T cell repertoires in COVID-19. TCRdb keeps only in-frame clones here, not all; method: immunoSEQ multiplex PCR. This table has approximately 280,000 clones, approximately 85% appearing once. Sequencing was carried out using peripheral blood. These receptors all stem from a woman in her 70s with acute or convalescent COVID-19.

The chain joins TRBV6-5 to TRBJ1-1, with a possible D match to TRBD1 (5 bases). The CDR3 runs 15 residues. Between the trimmed V and J ends, which lost 5 bases and 0 bases, there was a span of 13 bases. The germline V gene has CDR1 MNHEY and CDR2 SVGAGI. Written as DNA, the CDR3 is TGTGCCAGCAGTACCACTGGGGCTATGAACACTGAAGCTTTCTTT. It codes for CASSTTGAMNTEAFF.

This clone was recorded a few times. The chain combines TRBV6-6 with TRBJ2-2; possible D gene TRBD2, 5 bases. V was shortened by 6 bases and J by 8 bases, with 19 bases between the two germline ends. This CDR3 contains 15 residues. Germline lookup yields CDR1 MNHNY and CDR2 SVGAGI (reference sequence). CDR3 in amino acids: CASSPRSAGLGELFF. The CDR3 DNA follows: TGTGCCAGCAGCCCAAGGTCGGCGGGCTTAGGGGAGCTGTTTTTT.

The chain links TRBV12-5 to TRBJ1-1; 7 bases match TRBD1. The CDR3 length is 14 residues. J was trimmed by 1 base and V by 3 bases; bases with no gene match: 2. CDR1 is LGHNT and CDR2 is FRNRAP in the germline V gene. The CDR3 region has the DNA TGTGCTAGTGGTTTTCCAGGGGGGAACACTGAAGCTTTCTTT. Residues: CASGFPGGNTEAFF.

This chain uses TRBV3-1 (or the pseudogene TRBV3-2) with TRBJ2-1; TRBD2 aligns across 7 bases. Germline-derived CDR1 and CDR2 are LGHDT and YNNKEL (reference sequence). V was clipped by 1 base and J by 9 bases; unmatched bases: 9. The CDR3 has 15 amino acids. The CDR3 sequence is CASSQGGGGYGEQFF. The CDR3, as DNA: TGTGCCAGCAGCCAAGGGGGGGGAGGATACGGTGAGCAGTTCTTC.

The chain uses TRBV27 and TRBJ1-5; 7 bases line up with TRBD1. CDR3 length equals 19 residues. The trim removed 5 bases at V and 7 bases at J, leaving 23 bases unmatched. Looked up from germline, CDR1 is MNHEY and CDR2 is SMNVEV (reference sequence). CDR3 loop: CASSVGDPPDRVGGQPQHF. As DNA, the CDR3 is TGTGCCAGCAGTGTTGGAGATCCCCCCGACAGGGTAGGGGGCCAGCCCCAGCATTTT.

This chain links TRBV30 with TRBJ2-5; no definite D call. CDR1 GTSNPN and CDR2 SVGIG come from the germline V gene (reference sequence). This CDR3 spans 13 amino acids. V shed 1 base and J shed 5 bases, with 11 bases lying between them. CDR3 in amino acids: CAWSAPPGETQYF. CDR3 nucleotides: TGTGCCTGGAGTGCCCCCCCCGGGGAGACCCAGTACTTC.

The chain combines TRBV5-4 with TRBJ1-4; 8 bases map to TRBD1. Germline CDR1 and CDR2: SGHNT and YYREEE (reference sequence). The CDR3 totals 15 residues. With V trimmed by 4 bases and J by 8 bases, 10 bases remained unmatched. The CDR3 DNA is TGTGCCAGCAGCCCCGAGGGCAGGGGGCGCGAAAAACTGTTTTTT. It yields the protein CASSPEGRGREKLFF.

The gene calls are TRBV7-9 and TRBJ2-7; the match to TRBD1 covers 8 bases. The CDR3 totals 14 residues. Germline V CDR1 and CDR2: SEHNR, FQNEAQ (reference sequence). Losses at the gene ends were 1 base for V and 12 bases for J; bases not matched to a gene: 11. The CDR3 spells CASSLVGGQVGRYF. CDR3 sequence (DNA): TGTGCCAGCAGCTTAGTCGGGGGACAGGTCGGCAGGTACTTC.

The V call is TRBV4-1, the J call TRBJ2-3, with D possibly matching TRBD2 (6 bases). The CDR3 is 15 amino acids. Germline loops: CDR1 MGHRA, CDR2 YSYEKL. Deletions cut 0 bases from V and 8 bases from J, with 15 bases between. The CDR3 coding sequence is TGCGCCAGCAGCCAAGACCTCACACTAGCACGTACGCAGTATTTT. This encodes CASSQDLTLARTQYF.

This chain links TRBV30 with TRBJ1-1, with TRBD1 as a possible D gene (5 bases). Trimming pared 4 bases from V and 13 bases from J, leaving 22 bases between. The CDR3 contains 13 residues. Germline lookup yields CDR1 GTSNPN and CDR2 SVGIG (reference sequence). Here the CDR3 reads CAWKAGGLAHSFF. The CDR3 DNA reads TGTGCCTGGAAGGCGGGGGGACTGGCCCATAGTTTCTTT.

The rearrangement links TRBV11-2 to TRBJ2-3, with a possible D match to TRBD2 (6 bases). Germline V lookup: CDR1 SGHAT, CDR2 FQNNGV. The V end was cut by 1 base, the J end by 3 bases, with 8 bases between. The CDR3 has 14 amino acids. This CDR3 is CASSLGRETDTQYF. CDR3 coding DNA: TGTGCCAGCAGCTTAGGGAGGGAAACAGATACGCAGTATTTT.

This clone was counted between two and nine times. The chain joins TRBV6-5 to TRBJ1-4; D possibly corresponds to TRBD1 (5 bases). With 0 bases removed from V and 11 bases from J, the gap between germline ends came to 16 bases. The length of the CDR3 is 15 residues. Per the germline V gene, CDR1 is MNHEY and CDR2 is SVGAGI. In nucleotides, the CDR3 is TGTGCCAGCAGTTACTCAGCGGGCTTGGGGGAGAAACTGTTTTTT. This sequence encodes CASSYSAGLGEKLFF.

The V call is TRBV4-2, the J call TRBJ2-2; tentative D call: TRBD2 (6 bases). Germline CDR1 LGHNA, CDR2 YNFKEQ. Trimming shortened V by 0 bases and J by 7 bases, and 12 bases separated the two germline ends. This CDR3 region has 15 residues. The CDR3 DNA is TGTGCCAGCAGCCAAGATCCGGGGGAGATCGGGGAGCTGTTTTTT. This codes for CASSQDPGEIGELFF.

DNA for the CDR3: TGTGCCAGCAGTCCCGGACAGCTACATTCACCCCTCCACTTT. Translated: CASSPGQLHSPLHF. The chain employs TRBV6-5 and TRBJ1-6; weak D call: TRBD1 (6 bases). CDR1 MNHEY and CDR2 SVGAGI come from the germline V gene. This CDR3 is built from 14 residues. V was shortened by 5 bases and J by 8 bases, with 13 bases between the two germline ends.